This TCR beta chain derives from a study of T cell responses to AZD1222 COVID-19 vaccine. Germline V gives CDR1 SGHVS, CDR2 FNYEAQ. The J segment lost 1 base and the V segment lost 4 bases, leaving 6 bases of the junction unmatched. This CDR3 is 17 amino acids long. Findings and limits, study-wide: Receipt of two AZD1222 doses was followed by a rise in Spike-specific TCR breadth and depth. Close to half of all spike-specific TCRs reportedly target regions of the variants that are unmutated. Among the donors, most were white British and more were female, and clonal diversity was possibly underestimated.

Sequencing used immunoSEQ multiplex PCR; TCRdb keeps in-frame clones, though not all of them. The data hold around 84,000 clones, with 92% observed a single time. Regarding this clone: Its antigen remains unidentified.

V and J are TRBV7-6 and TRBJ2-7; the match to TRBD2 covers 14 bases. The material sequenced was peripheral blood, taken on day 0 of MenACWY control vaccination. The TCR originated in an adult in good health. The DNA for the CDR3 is TGTGCCAGCAGCTCACCGGGACTAGCGGGAGTGTCCTACGAGCAGTACTTC. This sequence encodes CASSSPGLAGVSYEQYF.